The 7 T cell receptor beta chains presented below share a single source sample, sequenced in a study of blood T cell repertoires in COVID-19. The repertoire was sequenced with immunoSEQ multiplex PCR; TCRdb's copy has only in-frame clones and lacks some. Of about 200,000 clones in the sample, about 76% were seen once. Sample: peripheral blood. These receptors originate from a woman aged 40 to 49 with COVID-19, enrolled during active disease.

The gene calls are TRBV3-1 (or the pseudogene TRBV3-2) and TRBJ2-1; D possibly corresponds to TRBD2 (5 bases). Germline assignment: CDR1 LGHDT and CDR2 YNNKEL (reference sequence). CDR3 length: 15 residues. The germline V and J ends were trimmed by 4 bases and 1 base, with 11 bases remaining between them. The CDR3 is CASSPLALSYNEQFF. In nucleotides, the CDR3 is TGTGCCAGCAGCCCCTTAGCGTTATCCTACAATGAGCAGTTCTTC.

This chain links TRBV21-1 with TRBJ1-5. TRBV21-1 is flagged as a pseudogene. The CDR3 is 17 amino acids. The DNA for the CDR3 is TGTGCCAGCAGCAAAGAGCCCCGGTCCTCAGGAGGACAGCCCCAGCATTTT. Its translation is CASSKEPRSSGGQPQHF.

In its sample, this clone was seen once. This chain uses TRBV20-1 with TRBJ2-1; TRBD2 agrees at 10 bases. Germline CDR1 reads DFQATT; CDR2 reads SNEGSKA (reference sequence). V shed 3 bases, J shed 7 bases, and the junction held 9 bases outside the gene matches. This CDR3 is built from 15 residues. CDR3 residues: CSASSLAGDRNEQFF. The DNA for the CDR3 is TGCAGTGCTAGTTCTCTAGCGGGAGATCGGAATGAGCAGTTCTTC.

This chain links TRBV2 with TRBJ1-3; a possible D gene is TRBD1 (5 bases). The V end lost 4 bases, the J end lost 3 bases, and 16 bases lay between the germline ends. CDR3 length: 16 residues. Germline V lookup: CDR1 SNHLY, CDR2 FYNNEI. Here the CDR3 reads CASSGQGAVGGNTIYF. In DNA form, the CDR3 reads TGTGCCAGCAGTGGTCAAGGGGCTGTCGGTGGAAACACCATATATTTT.

The V and J genes are TRBV7-8 and TRBJ1-1, with a tentative D call TRBD1 (6 bases). V was shortened by 6 bases and J by 5 bases, with 19 bases between the two germline ends. This CDR3 is 15 amino acids long. Per the germline V gene, CDR1 is SGHVS and CDR2 is FQNEAQ. The CDR3 loop is CASRLYRDGMTEAFF. In DNA form, the CDR3 reads TGTGCCAGCAGGTTGTACAGGGATGGTATGACTGAAGCTTTCTTT.

The gene calls are TRBV11-2 and TRBJ1-1, with D possibly matching TRBD1 (5 bases). The CDR3 has 18 amino acids. CDR1 SGHAT and CDR2 FQNNGV come from the germline V gene. V was trimmed by 0 bases and J by 7 bases, leaving 24 bases between them. This CDR3 reads CASSLDLGAGPLQNEAFF. CDR3 nucleotides: TGTGCCAGCAGCTTAGATTTAGGGGCAGGGCCCCTTCAGAATGAAGCTTTCTTT.

V is TRBV6-4 and J is TRBJ1-2; TRBD1 matches at 7 bases. Germline V gene data show CDR1 as MRHNA and CDR2 as SNTAGT. CDR3 length: 15 amino acids. V gave up 9 bases and J gave up 3 bases; unmatched junction bases: 13. The CDR3 here is CASRPTGSPHYGYTF. DNA for the CDR3: TGTGCCAGTAGACCGACAGGGAGCCCTCACTATGGCTACACCTTC.